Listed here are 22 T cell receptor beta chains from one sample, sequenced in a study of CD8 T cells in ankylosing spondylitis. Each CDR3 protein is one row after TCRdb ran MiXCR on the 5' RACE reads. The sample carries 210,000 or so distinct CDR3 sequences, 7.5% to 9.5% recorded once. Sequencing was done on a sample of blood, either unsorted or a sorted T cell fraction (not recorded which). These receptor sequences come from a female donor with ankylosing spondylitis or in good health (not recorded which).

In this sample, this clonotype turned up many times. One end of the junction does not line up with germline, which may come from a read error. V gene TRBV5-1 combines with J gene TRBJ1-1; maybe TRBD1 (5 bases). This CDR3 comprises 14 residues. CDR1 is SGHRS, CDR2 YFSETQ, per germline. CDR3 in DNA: TGCGCCAGCAGCTTGAATGGGGGGAACGCTGAAGCTTTCTTT. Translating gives CASSLNGGNAEAFF. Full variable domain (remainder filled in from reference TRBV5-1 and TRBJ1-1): KAGVTQTPRYLIKTRGQQVTLSCSPISGHRSVSWYQQTPGQGLQFLFEYFSETQRNKGNFPGRFSGRQFSNSRSEMNVSTLELGDSALYLCASSLNGGNAEAFFGQGTRLTVV.

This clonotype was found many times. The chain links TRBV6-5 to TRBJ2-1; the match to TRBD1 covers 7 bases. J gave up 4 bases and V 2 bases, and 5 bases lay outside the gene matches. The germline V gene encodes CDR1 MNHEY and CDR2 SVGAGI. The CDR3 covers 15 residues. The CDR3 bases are TGTGCCAGCAGTTACCTGGGCAGGGGGTACAATGAGCAGTTCTTC. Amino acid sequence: CASSYLGRGYNEQFF.

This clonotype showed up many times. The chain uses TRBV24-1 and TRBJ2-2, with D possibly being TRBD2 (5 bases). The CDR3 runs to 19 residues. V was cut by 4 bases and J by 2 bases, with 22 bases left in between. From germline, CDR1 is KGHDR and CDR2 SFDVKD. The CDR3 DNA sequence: TGTGCCACCAGTGACCCATTTCTAGACTACCAAATCAACACCGGGGAGCTGTTTTTT. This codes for CATSDPFLDYQINTGELFF.

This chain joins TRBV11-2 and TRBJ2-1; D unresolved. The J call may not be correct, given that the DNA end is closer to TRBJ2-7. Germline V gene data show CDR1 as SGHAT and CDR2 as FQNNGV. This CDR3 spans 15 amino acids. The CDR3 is CASSWSAEPYNEQYF. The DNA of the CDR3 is TGTGCCAGCAGCTGGAGCGCGGAACCCTACAATGAGCAGTACTTC.

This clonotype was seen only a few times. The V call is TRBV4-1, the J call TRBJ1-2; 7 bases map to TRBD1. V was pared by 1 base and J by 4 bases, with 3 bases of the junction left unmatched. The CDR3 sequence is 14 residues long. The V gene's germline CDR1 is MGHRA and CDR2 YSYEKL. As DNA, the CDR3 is TGCGCCAGCAGCCAAGTGGGGACAGCCTATGGCTACACCTTC. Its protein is CASSQVGTAYGYTF.

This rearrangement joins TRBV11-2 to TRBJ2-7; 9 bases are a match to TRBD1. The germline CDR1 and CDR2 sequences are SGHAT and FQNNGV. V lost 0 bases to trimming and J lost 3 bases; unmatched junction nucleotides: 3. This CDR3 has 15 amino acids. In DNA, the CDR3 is TGTGCCAGCAGCTTAGAGGCGACAGGGGGCTACGAGCAGTACTTC. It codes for CASSLEATGGYEQYF.

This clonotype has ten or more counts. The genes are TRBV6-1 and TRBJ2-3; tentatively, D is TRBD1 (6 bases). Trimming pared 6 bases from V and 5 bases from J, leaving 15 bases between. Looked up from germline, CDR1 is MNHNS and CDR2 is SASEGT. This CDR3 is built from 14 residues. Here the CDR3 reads CASSRTTGQDTQYF. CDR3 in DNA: TGTGCCAGCAGCCGAACTACAGGGCAAGATACGCAGTATTTT.

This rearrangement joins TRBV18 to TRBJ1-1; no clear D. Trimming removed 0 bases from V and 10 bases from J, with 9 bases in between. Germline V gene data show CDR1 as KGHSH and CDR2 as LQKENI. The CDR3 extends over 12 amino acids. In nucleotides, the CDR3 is TGTGCCAGCTCACCACCGGATATAGGAGCTTTCTTT. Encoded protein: CASSPPDIGAFF.

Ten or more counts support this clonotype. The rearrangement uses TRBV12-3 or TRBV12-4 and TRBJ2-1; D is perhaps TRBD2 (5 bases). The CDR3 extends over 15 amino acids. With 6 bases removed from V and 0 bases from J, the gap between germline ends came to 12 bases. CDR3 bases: TGTGCCAGCAGCCCTAAGCGGTACTCCTACAATGAGCAGTTCTTC. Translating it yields CASSPKRYSYNEQFF.

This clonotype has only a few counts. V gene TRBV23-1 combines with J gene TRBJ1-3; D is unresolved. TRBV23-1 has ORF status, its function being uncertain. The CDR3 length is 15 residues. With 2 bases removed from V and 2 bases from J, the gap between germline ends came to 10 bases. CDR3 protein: CASSQDGQTGNTIYF. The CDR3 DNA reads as TGCGCCAGCAGTCAAGACGGCCAGACTGGAAACACCATATATTTT.

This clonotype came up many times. The chain's CDR3 is CASSLDPLTRYQETQYF. As DNA, the CDR3 is TGTGCCAGCAGCTTAGATCCCCTGACTCGGTACCAAGAGACCCAGTACTTC. The chain carries TRBV11-2 and TRBJ2-5; D not resolved. In germline, CDR1 is SGHAT, CDR2 FQNNGV. Trimming took off 0 bases at V and 0 bases at J, with 14 bases between the two ends. This CDR3 is built from 17 residues.

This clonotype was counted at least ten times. The CDR3 DNA follows: TGCGCCAGCAGCCGTCTAGCGGGAGGCCAAAACATTCAGTACTTC. It yields the protein CASSRLAGGQNIQYF. The chain is built from TRBV4-1 and TRBJ2-4, with 11 positions matching TRBD2. V was pared by 4 bases and J by 5 bases, with 4 bases of the junction left unmatched. CDR3 length equals 15 residues. Germline V lookup: CDR1 MGHRA, CDR2 YSYEKL.

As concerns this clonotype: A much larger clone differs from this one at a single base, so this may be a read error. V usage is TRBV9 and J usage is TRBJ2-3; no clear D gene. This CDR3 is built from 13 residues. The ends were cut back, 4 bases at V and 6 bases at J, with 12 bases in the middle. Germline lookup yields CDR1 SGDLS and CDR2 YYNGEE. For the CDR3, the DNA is TGTGCCAGCAGCCTAAACGCGTACGATACGCAGTATTTT. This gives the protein CASSLNAYDTQYF.

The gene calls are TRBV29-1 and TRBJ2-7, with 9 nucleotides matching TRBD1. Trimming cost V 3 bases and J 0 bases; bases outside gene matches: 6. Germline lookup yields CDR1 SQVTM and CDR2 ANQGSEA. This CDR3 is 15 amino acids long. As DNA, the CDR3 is TGCAGCGTTGATACAGGGGGCATTTACTCCTACGAGCAGTACTTC. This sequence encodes CSVDTGGIYSYEQYF.

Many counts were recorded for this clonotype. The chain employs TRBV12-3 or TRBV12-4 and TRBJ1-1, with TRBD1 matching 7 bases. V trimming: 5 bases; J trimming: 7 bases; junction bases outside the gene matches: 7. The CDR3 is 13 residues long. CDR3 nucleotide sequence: TGTGCCAGCAGTCCACAGGGGCGTAGTGAAGCTTTCTTT. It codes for CASSPQGRSEAFF.

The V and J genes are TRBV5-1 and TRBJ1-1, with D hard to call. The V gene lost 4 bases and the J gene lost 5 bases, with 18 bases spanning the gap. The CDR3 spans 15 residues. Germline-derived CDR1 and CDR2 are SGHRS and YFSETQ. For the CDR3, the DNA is TGCGCCAGCAGCGGGATAGGTTTAGCGTCGACTGAAGCTTTCTTT. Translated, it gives CASSGIGLASTEAFF.

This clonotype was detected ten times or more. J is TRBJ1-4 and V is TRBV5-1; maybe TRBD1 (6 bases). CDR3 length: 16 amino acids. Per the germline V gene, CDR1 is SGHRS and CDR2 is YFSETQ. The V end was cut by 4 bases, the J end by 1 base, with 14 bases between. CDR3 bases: TGCGCCAGCAGCCAGGGGATGGGAGGAACTAATGAAAAACTGTTTTTT. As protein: CASSQGMGGTNEKLFF.

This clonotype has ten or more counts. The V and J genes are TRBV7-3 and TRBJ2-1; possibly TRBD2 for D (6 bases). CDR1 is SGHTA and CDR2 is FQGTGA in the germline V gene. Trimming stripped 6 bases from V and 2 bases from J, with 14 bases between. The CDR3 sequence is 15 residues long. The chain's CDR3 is CASSPRGGTYNEQFF. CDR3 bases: TGTGCCAGCAGTCCCCGAGGCGGGACCTACAATGAGCAGTTCTTC.

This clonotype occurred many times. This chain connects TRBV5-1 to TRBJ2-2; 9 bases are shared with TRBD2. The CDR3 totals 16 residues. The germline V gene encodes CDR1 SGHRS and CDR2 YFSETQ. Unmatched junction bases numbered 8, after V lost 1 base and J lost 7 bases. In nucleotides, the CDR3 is TGCGCCAGCAGCTTGTTGGCGGGAGGGCCGGTCGGGGAGCTGTTTTTT. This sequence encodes CASSLLAGGPVGELFF.

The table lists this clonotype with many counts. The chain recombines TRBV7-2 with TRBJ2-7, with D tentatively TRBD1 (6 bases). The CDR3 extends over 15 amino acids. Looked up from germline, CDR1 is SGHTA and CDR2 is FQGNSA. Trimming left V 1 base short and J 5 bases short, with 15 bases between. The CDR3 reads CASSLDGQGSDEQYF. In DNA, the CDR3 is TGTGCCAGCAGCTTAGACGGCCAGGGGTCCGACGAGCAGTACTTC.

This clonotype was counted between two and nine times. In DNA, the CDR3 is TGTGCCTGGAACCCGACAGACTACAATGAGCAGTTCTTC. Translating it yields CAWNPTDYNEQFF. This rearrangement joins TRBV30 to TRBJ2-1; maybe TRBD1 (5 bases). The CDR3 extends over 13 amino acids. Trimming shortened V by 4 bases and J by 3 bases, and 10 bases separated the two germline ends. Germline-derived CDR1 and CDR2 are GTSNPN and SVGIG (reference sequence).

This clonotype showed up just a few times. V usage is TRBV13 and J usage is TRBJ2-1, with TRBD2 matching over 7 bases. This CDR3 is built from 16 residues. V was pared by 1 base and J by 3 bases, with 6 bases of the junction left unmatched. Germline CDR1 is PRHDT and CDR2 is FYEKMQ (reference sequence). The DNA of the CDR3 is TGTGCCAGCAGCTTAGATCAGGGAGGGGACTACAATGAGCAGTTCTTC. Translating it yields CASSLDQGGDYNEQFF.